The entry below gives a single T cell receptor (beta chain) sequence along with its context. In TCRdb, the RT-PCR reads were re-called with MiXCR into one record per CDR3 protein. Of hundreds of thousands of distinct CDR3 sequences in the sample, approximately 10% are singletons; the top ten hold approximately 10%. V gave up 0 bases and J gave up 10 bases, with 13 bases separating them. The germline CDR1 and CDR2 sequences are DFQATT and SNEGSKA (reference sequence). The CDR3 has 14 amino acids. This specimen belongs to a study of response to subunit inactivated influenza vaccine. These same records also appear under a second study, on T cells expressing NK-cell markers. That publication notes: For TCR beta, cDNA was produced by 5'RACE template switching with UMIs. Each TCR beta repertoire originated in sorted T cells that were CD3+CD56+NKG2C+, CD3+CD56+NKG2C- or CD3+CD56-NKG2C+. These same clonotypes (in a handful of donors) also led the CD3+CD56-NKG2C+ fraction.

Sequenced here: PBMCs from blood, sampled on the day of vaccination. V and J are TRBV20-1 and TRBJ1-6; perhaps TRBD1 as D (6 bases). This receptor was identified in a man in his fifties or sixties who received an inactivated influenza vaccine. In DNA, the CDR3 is TGCAGTGCTAGAGAAACAGGGTCGAGGTCACCCCTCCACTTT. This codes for CSARETGSRSPLHF.